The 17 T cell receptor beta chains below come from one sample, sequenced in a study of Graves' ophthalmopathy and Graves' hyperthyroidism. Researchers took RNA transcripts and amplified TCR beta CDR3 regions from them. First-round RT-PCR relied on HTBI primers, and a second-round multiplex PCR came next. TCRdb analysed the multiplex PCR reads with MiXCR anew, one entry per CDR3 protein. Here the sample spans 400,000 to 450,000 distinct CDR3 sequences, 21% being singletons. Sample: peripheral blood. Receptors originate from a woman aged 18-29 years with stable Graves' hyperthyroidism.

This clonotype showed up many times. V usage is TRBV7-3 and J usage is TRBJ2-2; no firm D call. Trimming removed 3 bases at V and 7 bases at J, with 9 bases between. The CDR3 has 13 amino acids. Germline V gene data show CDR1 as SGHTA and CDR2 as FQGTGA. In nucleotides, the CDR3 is TGTGCCAGCAGCTTTTCTTGGAACGGGGAGCTGTTTTTT. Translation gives CASSFSWNGELFF.

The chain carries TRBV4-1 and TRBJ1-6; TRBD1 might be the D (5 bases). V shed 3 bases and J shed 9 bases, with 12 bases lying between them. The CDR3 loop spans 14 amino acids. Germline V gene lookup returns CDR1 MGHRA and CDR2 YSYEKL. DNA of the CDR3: TGCGCCAGCAGCCAGCGTCGACAGTCTTCACCCCTCCACTTT. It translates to CASSQRRQSSPLHF.

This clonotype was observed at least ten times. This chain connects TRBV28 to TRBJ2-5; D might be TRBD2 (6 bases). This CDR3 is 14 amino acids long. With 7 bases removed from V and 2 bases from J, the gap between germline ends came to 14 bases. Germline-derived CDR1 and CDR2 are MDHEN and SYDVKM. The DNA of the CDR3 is TGTGCCAGCACCTCCCGGAGGGGACAAGAGACCCAGTACTTC. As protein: CASTSRRGQETQYF.

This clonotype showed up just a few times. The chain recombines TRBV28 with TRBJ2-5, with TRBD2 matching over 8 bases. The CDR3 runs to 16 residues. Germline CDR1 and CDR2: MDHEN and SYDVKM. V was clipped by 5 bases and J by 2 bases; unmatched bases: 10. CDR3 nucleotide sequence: TGTGCCAGCAGTCCCCTTGGCGGGAGGCCTCAAGAGACCCAGTACTTC. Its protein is CASSPLGGRPQETQYF.

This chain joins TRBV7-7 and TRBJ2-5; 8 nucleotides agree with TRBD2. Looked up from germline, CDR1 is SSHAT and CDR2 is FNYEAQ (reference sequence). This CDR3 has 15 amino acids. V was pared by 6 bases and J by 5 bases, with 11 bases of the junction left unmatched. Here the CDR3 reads CASSYYGGGMETQYF. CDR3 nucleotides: TGTGCCAGCAGTTACTACGGCGGGGGGATGGAGACCCAGTACTTC.

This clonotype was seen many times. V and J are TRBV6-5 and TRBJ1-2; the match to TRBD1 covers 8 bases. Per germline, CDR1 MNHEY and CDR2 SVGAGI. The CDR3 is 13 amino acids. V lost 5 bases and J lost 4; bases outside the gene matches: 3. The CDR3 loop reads CASSRTGSYGYTF. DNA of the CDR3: TGTGCCAGCAGTCGGACAGGGAGCTATGGCTACACCTTC.

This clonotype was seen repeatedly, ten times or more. Here the CDR3 reads CASSLVGQENYEQYF. The CDR3 nucleotides read TGCGCCAGCAGCTTGGTCGGACAGGAGAACTACGAGCAGTACTTC. V is TRBV5-1 and J is TRBJ2-7, with TRBD1 matching 7 bases. The CDR3 contains 15 residues. V trimming: 0 bases; J trimming: 3 bases; junction bases outside the gene matches: 6. Germline CDR1 reads SGHRS; CDR2 reads YFSETQ.

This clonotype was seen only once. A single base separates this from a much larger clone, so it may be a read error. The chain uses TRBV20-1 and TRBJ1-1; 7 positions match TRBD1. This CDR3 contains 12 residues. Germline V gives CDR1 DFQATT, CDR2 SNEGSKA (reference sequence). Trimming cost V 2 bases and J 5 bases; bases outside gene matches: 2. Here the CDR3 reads CSARIRGTEAFF. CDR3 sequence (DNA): TGCAGTGCTAGAATCAGGGGGACTGAAGCTTTCTTT.

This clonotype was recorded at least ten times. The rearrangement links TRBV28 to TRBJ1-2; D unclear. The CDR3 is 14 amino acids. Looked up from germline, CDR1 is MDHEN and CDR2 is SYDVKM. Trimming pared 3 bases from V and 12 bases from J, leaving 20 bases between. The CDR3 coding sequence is TGTGCCAGCAGTTTGGGTCGGACGGCCGTATCTCACACCTTC. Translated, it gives CASSLGRTAVSHTF.

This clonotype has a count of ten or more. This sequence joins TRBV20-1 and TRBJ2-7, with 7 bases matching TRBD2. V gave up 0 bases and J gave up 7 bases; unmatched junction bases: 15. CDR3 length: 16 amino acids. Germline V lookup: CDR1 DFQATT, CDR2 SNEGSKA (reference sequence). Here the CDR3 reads CSARDLLAGEYVEQYF. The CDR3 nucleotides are TGCAGTGCTAGAGATCTTCTGGCGGGAGAGTACGTGGAGCAGTACTTC.

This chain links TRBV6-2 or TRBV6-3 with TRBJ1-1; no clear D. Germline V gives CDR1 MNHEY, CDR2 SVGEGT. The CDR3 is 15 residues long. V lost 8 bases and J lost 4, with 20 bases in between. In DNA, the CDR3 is TGTGCCAGCTCCCCTGAAAGACGGCTTGGCACTGAAGCTTTCTTT. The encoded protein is CASSPERRLGTEAFF.

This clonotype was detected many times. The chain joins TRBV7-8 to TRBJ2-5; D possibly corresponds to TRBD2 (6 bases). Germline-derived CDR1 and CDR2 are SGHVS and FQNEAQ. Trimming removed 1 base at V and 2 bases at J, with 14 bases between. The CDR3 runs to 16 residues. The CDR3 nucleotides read TGTGCCAGCAGCTTAGGTGGGTCGGCGGGACAAGAGACCCAGTACTTC. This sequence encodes CASSLGGSAGQETQYF.

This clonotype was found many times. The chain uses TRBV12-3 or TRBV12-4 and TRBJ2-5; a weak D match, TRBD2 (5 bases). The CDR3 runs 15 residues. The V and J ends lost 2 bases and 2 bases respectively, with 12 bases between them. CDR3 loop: CASSLNGNRQETQYF. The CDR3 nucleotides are TGTGCCAGCAGTTTAAACGGGAACAGACAAGAGACCCAGTACTTC.

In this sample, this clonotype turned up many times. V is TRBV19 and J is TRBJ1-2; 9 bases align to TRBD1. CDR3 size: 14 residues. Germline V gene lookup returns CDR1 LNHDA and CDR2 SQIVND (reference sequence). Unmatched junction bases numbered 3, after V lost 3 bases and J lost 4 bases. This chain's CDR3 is CASSMGQGPYGYTF. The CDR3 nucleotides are TGTGCCAGTAGTATGGGACAGGGTCCCTATGGCTACACCTTC.

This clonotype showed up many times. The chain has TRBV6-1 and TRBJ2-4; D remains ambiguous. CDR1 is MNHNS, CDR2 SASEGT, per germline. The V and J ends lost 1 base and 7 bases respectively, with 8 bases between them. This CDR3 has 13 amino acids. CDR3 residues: CASSEVPRNIQYF. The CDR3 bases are TGTGCCAGCAGTGAAGTCCCCAGGAACATTCAGTACTTC.

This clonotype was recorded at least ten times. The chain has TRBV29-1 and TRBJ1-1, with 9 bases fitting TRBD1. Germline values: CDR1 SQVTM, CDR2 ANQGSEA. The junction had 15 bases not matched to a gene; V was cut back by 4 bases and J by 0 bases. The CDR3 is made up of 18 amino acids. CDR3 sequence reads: CSVVYRDRVFSVNTEAFF. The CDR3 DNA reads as TGCAGCGTTGTATACCGGGACAGGGTCTTTAGCGTGAACACTGAAGCTTTCTTT.

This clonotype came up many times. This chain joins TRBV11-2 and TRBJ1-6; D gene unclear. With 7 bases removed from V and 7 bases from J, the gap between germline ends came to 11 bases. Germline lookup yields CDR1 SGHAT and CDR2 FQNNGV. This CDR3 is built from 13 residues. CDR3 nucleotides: TGTGCCAGCAACGTCGGAACCAATTCACCCCTCCACTTT. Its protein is CASNVGTNSPLHF.